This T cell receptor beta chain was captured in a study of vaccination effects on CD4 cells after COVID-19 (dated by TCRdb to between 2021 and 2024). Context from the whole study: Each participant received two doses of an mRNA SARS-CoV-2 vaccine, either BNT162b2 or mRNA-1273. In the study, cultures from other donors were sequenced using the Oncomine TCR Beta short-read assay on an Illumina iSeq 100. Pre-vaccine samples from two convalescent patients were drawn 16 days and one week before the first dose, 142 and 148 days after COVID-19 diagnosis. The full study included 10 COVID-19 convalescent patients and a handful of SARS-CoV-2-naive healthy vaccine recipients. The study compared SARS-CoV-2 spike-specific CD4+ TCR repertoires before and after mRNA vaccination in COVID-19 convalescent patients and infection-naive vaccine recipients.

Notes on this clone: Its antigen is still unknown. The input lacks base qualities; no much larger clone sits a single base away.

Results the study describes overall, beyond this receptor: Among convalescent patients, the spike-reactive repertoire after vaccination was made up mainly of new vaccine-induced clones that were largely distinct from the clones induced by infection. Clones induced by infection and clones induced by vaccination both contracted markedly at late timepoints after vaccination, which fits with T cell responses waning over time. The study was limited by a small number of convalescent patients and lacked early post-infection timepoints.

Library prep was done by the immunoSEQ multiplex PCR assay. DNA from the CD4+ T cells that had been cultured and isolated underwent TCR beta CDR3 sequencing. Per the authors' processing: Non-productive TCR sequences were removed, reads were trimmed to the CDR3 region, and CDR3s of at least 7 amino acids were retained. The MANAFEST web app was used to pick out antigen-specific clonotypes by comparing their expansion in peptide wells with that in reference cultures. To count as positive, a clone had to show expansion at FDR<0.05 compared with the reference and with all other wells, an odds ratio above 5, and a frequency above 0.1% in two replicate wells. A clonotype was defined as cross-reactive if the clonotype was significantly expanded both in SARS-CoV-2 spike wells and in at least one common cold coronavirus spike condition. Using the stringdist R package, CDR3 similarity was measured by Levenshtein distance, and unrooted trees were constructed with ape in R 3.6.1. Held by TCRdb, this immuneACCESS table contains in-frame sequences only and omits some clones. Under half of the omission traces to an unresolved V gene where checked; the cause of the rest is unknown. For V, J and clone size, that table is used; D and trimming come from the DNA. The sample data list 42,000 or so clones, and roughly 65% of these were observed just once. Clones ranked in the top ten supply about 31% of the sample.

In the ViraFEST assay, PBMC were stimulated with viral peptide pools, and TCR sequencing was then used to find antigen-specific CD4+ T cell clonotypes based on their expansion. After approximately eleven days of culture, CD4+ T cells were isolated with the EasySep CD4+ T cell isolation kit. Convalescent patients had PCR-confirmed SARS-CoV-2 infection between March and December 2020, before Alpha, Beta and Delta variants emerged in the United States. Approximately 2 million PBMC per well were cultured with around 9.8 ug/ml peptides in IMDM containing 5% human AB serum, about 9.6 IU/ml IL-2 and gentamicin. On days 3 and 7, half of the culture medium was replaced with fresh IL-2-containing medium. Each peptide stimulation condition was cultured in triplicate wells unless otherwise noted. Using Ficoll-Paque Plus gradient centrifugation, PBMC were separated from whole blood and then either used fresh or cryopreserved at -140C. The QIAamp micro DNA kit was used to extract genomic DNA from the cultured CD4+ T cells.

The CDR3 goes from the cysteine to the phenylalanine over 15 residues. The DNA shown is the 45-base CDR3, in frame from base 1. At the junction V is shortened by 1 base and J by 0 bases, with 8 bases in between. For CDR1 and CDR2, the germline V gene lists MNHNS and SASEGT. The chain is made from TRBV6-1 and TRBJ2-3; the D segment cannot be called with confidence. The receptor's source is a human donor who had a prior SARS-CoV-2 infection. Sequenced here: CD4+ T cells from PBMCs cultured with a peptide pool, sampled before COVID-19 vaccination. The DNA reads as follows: TGTGCCAGCAGTGAAGAACACCGAAGCACAGATACGCAGTATTTT. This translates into CASSEEHRSTDTQYF.